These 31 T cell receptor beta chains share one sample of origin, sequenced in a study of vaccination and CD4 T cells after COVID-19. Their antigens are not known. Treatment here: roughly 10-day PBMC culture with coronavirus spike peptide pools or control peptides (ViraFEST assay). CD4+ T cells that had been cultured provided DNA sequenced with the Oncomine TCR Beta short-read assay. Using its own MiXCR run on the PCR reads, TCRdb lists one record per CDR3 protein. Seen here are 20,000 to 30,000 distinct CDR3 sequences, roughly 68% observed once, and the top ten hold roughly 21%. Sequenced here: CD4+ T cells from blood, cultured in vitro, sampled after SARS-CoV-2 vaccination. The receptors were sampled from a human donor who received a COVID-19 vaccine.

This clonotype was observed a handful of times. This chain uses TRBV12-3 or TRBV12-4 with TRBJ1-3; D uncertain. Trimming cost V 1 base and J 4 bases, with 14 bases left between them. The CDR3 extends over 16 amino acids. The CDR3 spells CASSLEGPRRGNTIYF. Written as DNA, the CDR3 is TGTGCCAGCAGTTTAGAAGGGCCGCGCCGAGGAAACACCATATATTTT.

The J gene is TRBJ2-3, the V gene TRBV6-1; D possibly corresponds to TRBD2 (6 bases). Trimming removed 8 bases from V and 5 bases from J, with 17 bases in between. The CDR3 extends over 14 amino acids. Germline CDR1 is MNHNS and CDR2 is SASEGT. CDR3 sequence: CASRRDGRGDTQYF. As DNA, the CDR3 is TGTGCCAGCCGTCGCGACGGGAGAGGAGATACGCAGTATTTT.

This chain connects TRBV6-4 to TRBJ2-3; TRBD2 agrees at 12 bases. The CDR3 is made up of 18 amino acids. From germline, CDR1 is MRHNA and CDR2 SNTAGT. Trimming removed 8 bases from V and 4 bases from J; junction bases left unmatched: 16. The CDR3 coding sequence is TGTGCCAGCCGTCCGGGCCCTAGCGGGGGGGCCCTTGCAGATACGCAGTATTTT. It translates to CASRPGPSGGALADTQYF.

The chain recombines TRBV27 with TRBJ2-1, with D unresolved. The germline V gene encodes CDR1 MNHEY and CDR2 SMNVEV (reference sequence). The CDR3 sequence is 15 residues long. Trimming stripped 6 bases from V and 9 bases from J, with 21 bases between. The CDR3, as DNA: TGTGCCAGCAGAACTAAGCAATCGCCTTCGGGTGAGCAGTTCTTC. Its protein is CASRTKQSPSGEQFF.

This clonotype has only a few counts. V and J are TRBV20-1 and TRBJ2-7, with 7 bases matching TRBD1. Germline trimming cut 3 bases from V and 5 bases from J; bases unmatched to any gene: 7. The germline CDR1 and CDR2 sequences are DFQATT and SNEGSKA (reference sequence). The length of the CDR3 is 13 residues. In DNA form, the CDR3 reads TGCAGTGCTAGGTCACTACAGGGGAACGAGCAGTACTTC. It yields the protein CSARSLQGNEQYF.

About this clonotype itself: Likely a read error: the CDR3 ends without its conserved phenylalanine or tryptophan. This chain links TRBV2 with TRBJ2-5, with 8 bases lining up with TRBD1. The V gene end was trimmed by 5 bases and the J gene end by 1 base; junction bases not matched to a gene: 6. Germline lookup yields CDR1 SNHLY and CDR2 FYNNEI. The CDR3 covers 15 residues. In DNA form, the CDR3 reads TGTGCCAGCAGTTTCGACAGGGGATCCCAAGAGACCCAGTACTCC. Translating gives CASSFDRGSQETQYS.

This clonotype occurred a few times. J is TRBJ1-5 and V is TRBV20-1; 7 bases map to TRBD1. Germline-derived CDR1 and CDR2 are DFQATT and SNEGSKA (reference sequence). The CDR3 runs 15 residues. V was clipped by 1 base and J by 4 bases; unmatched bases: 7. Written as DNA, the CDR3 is TGCAGTGCTAGAGTGACAGGGCAGGTTAATCAGCCCCAGCATTTT. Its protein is CSARVTGQVNQPQHF.

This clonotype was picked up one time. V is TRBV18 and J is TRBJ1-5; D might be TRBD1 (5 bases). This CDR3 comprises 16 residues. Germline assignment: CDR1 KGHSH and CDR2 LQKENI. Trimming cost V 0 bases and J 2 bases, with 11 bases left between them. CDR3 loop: CASSPPNGARNQPQHF. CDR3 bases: TGTGCCAGCTCACCACCAAACGGGGCGCGCAATCAGCCCCAGCATTTT.

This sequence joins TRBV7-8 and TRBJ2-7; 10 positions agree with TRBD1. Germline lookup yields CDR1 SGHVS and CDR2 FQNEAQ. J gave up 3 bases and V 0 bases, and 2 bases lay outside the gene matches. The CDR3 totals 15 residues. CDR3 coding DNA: TGTGCCAGCAGCTTAGCCGACAGGGGGCTCTACGAGCAGTACTTC. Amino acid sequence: CASSLADRGLYEQYF.

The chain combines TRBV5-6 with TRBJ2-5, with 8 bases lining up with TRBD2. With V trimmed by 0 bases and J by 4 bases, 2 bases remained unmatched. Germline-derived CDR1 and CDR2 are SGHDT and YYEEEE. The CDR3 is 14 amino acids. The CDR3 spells CASSLAGGGETQYF. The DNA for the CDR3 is TGTGCCAGCAGCTTGGCGGGAGGGGGAGAGACCCAGTACTTC.

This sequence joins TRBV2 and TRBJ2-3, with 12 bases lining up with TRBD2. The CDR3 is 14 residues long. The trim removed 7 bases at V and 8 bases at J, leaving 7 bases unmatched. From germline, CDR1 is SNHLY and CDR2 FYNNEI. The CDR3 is CASMGLAGGLTQYF. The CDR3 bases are TGTGCCAGCATGGGGCTAGCGGGGGGGCTTACGCAGTATTTT.

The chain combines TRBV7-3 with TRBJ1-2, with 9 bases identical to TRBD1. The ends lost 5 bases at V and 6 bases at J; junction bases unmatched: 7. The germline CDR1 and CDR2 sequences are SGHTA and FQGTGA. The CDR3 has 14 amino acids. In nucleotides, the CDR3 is TGTGCCAGCAGCCCGTCCGGGGACAGGGATGGCTACACCTTC. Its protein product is CASSPSGDRDGYTF.

The CDR3 bases are TGTGCCAGCAGTGAAAGAGAGGGGGTCGACACTGAAGCTTTCTTT. Encoded protein: CASSEREGVDTEAFF. The rearrangement joins TRBV6-1 to TRBJ1-1, with TRBD1 as a possible D gene (6 bases). Looked up from germline, CDR1 is MNHNS and CDR2 is SASEGT. The CDR3 has 15 amino acids. The V end lost 2 bases, the J end lost 3 bases, and 13 bases lay between the germline ends.

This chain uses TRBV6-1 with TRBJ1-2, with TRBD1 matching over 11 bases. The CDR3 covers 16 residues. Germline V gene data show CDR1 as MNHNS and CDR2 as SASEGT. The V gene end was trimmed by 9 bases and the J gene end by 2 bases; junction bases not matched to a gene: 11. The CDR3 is CASKPGQGGANYGYTF. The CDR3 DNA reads TGTGCCAGTAAACCGGGACAGGGGGGTGCCAACTATGGCTACACCTTC.

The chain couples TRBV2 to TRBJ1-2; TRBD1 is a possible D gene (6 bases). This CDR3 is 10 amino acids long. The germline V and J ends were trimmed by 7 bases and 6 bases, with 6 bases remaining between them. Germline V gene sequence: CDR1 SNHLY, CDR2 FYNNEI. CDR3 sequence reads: CASKGDGYTF. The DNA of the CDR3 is TGTGCCAGCAAGGGGGATGGCTACACCTTC.

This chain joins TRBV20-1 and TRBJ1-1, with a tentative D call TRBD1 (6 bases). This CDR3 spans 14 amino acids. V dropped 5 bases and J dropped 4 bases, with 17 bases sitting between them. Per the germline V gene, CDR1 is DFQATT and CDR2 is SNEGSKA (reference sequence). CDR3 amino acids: CSAPVGGLGTEAFF. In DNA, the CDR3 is TGCAGTGCTCCAGTCGGGGGGCTGGGCACTGAAGCTTTCTTT.

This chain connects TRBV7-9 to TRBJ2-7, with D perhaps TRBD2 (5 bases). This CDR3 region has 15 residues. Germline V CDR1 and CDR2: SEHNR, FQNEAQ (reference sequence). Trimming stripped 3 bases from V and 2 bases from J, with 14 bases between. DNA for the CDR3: TGTGCCAGCAGCTTTGAGGCCTGGAGGACCTACGAGCAGTACTTC. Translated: CASSFEAWRTYEQYF.

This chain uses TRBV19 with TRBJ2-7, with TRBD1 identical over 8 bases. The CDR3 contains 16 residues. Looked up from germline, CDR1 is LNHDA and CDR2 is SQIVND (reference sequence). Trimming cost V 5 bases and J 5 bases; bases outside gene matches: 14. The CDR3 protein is CASSLGQGASTDEQYF. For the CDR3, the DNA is TGTGCCAGTAGTCTCGGGCAGGGGGCGAGTACCGACGAGCAGTACTTC.

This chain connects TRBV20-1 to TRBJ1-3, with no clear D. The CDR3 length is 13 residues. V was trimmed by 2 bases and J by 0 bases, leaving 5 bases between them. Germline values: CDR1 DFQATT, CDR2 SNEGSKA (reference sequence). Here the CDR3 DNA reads TGCAGTGCTAGACACCTCTCTGGAAACACCATATATTTT. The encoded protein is CSARHLSGNTIYF.

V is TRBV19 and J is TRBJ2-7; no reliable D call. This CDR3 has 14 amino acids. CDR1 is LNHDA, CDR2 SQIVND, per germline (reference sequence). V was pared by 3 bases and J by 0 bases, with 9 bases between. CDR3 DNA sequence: TGTGCCAGTAGTATTAGGTCGAGCTCCTACGAGCAGTACTTC. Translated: CASSIRSSSYEQYF.

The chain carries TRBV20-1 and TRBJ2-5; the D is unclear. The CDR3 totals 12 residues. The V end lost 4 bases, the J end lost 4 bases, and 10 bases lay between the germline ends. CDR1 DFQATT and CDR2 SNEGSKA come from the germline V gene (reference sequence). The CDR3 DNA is TGCAGTGCTATCCTTAGTCCAGAGACCCAGTACTTC. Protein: CSAILSPETQYF.

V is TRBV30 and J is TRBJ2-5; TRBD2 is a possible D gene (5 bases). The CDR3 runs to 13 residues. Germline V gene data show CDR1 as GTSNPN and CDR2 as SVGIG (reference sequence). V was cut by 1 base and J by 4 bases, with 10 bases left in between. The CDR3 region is CAWSGVGRETQYF. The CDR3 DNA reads TGTGCCTGGAGTGGGGTGGGGAGAGAGACCCAGTACTTC.

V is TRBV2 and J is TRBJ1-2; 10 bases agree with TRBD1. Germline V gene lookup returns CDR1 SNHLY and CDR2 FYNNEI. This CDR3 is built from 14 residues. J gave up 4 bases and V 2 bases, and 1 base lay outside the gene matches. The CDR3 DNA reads TGTGCCAGCAGTGAACGACAGGGGGCCTATGGCTACACCTTC. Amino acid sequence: CASSERQGAYGYTF.

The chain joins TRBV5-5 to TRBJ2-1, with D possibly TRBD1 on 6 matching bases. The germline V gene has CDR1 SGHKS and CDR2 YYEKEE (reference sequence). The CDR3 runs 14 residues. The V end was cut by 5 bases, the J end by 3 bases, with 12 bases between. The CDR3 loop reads CASRLTGDYNEQFF. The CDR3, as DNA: TGTGCCAGCAGATTGACAGGAGACTACAATGAGCAGTTCTTC.

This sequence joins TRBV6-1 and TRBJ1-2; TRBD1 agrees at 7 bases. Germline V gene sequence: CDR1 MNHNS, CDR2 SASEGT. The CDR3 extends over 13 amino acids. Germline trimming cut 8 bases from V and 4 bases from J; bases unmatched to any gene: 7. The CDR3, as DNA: TGTGCCAGCGATTACCGGGACAGCTATGGCTACACCTTC. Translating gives CASDYRDSYGYTF.

CDR3 nucleotide sequence: TGTGCCAGCACCCTCAGTAGTGTAAACACTGAAGCTTTCTTT. Residues: CASTLSSVNTEAFF. The chain has TRBV7-9 and TRBJ1-1; no reliable D call. Germline V gene lookup returns CDR1 SEHNR and CDR2 FQNEAQ (reference sequence). V shed 7 bases and J shed 2 bases, with 14 bases lying between them. The CDR3 consists of 14 residues. The full variable domain, with the rest looked up from reference TRBV7-9 and TRBJ1-1, is DTGVSQNPRHKITKRGQNVTFRCDPISEHNRLYWYRQTLGQGPEFLTYFQNEAQLEKSRLLSDRFSAERPKGSFSTLEIQRTEQGDSAMYLCASTLSSVNTEAFFGQGTRLTVV.

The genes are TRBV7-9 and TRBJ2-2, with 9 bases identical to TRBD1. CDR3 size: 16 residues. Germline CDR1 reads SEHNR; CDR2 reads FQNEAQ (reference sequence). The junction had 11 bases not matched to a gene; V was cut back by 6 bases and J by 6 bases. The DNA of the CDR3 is TGTGCCAGCAGAATCAAGGACAGGGGAGGGTCCGGGGAGCTGTTTTTT. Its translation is CASRIKDRGGSGELFF.

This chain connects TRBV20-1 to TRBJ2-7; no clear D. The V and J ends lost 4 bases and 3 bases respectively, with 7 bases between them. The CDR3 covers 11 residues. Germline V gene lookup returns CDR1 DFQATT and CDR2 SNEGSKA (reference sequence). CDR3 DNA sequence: TGCAGTGCTACCCGGAACTACGAGCAGTACTTC. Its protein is CSATRNYEQYF.

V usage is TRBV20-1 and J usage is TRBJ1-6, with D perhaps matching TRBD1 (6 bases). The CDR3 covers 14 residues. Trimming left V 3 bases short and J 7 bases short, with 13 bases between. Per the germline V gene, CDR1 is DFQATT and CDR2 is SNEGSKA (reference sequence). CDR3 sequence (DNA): TGCAGTGCTAGCTCCGGGACATTGAATTCACCCCTCCACTTT. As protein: CSASSGTLNSPLHF.

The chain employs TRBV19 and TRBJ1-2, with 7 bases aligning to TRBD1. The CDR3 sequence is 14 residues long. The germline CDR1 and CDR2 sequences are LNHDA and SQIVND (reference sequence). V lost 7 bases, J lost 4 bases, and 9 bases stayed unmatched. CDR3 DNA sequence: TGTGCCAGTAACCAATTACGGGACAGCTATGGCTACACCTTC. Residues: CASNQLRDSYGYTF. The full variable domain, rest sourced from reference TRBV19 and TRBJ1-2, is DGGITQSPKYLFRKEGQNVTLSCEQNLNHDAMYWYRQDPGQGLRLIYYSQIVNDFQKGDIAEGYSVSREKKESFPLTVTSAQKNPTAFYLCASNQLRDSYGYTFGSGTRLTVV.

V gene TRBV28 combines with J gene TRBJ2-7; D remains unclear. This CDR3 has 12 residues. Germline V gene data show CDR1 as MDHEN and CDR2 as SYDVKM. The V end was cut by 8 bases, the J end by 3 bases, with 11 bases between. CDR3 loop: CASGLTLYEQYF. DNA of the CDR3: TGTGCCAGCGGCTTAACCCTCTACGAGCAGTACTTC.